These T cell receptor beta chains were read from a single sample in a study of T-cell memory formation after mild COVID-19. MiXCR, applied by TCRdb to the 5' RACE reads, yields one record per CDR3 protein. The table lists 450,000 or so distinct CDR3 sequences, over 15% of them singletons, with approximately 8.1% in the top ten. Sequencing used PBMCs or a T cell subset sorted from them (not recorded which). The receptors were gathered from an adult woman who had mild COVID-19 (a few samples of this study predate the infection). Cell type and time point are not known. The CDR3 runs from the conserved cysteine through the conserved F or W. Each record gives: V gene, D gene, clone size, J gene, CDR3 protein, CDR3 DNA. A D gene is named only where the DNA matches it firmly. Size is omitted from some rows. Given values are once, few, many or a class for expanded clones.

V: TRBV11-2
D: NA
size: NA
J: TRBJ2-7
CDR3: CASSPRPKGDYEQYF
DNA: TGTGCCAGCAGCCCCCGGCCAAAGGGGGATTACGAGCAGTACTTC

V: TRBV27
D: NA
size: NA
J: TRBJ2-7
CDR3: CASSPLGWTYEQYF
DNA: TGTGCCAGCAGCCCGTTAGGGTGGACCTACGAGCAGTACTTC

V: TRBV9
D: TRBD2
size: once
J: TRBJ2-1
CDR3: CASSATGRGGLNEQFF
DNA: TGTGCCAGCAGCGCGACTGGGCGGGGGGGCCTCAATGAGCAGTTCTTC

V: TRBV13
D: NA
size: few
J: TRBJ1-1
CDR3: CASSLVTEAFF
DNA: TGTGCCAGCAGCTTAGTGACTGAAGCTTTCTTT

V: TRBV28
D: NA
size: NA
J: TRBJ2-1
CDR3: CASRREGGNEQFF
DNA: TGTGCCAGCAGGCGGGAAGGGGGGAATGAGCAGTTCTTC

V: TRBV7-3
D: NA
size: few
J: TRBJ2-2
CDR3: CASSLDSDTGELFF
DNA: TGTGCCAGCAGCTTGGACAGTGACACCGGGGAGCTGTTTTTT

V: TRBV24-1
D: NA
size: many
J: TRBJ1-1
CDR3: CATSDLTGTEAFF
DNA: TGTGCCACCAGTGATTTGACAGGGACTGAAGCTTTCTTT

V: TRBV7-9
D: NA
size: many
J: TRBJ1-1
CDR3: CASTEVGGATEAFF
DNA: TGTGCCAGCACCGAAGTCGGGGGAGCCACTGAAGCTTTCTTT

V: TRBV19
D: TRBD1
size: NA
J: TRBJ2-1
CDR3: CASSIQGAYDEQFF
DNA: TGTGCCAGTAGTATTCAGGGGGCATACGATGAGCAGTTCTTC

V: TRBV12-3/TRBV12-4
D: TRBD2
size: NA
J: TRBJ2-7
CDR3: CASSLSAGTSGVYEQYF
DNA: TGTGCCAGCAGTTTATCAGCCGGGACTAGCGGAGTATACGAGCAGTACTTC

V: TRBV6-2/TRBV6-3
D: TRBD2
size: NA
J: TRBJ2-7
CDR3: CASALAGRKSYEQYF
DNA: TGTGCCAGCGCCTTAGCGGGACGGAAATCCTACGAGCAGTACTTC

V: TRBV20-1
D: TRBD2
size: NA
J: TRBJ2-1
CDR3: CSARDPFSGGDTYNEQFF
DNA: TGCAGTGCTAGAGATCCCTTTAGCGGGGGGGACACCTACAATGAGCAGTTCTTC

V: TRBV5-6
D: TRBD1
size: NA
J: TRBJ1-5
CDR3: CASSRDRGRQPQHF
DNA: TGTGCCAGCAGCCGAGACAGGGGGCGACAGCCCCAGCATTTT

V: TRBV4-3
D: TRBD1
size: NA
J: TRBJ1-1
CDR3: CASSPEINRGYNTEAFF
DNA: TGCGCCAGCAGCCCAGAGATTAACAGGGGATATAACACTGAAGCTTTCTTT

V: TRBV30
D: TRBD2
size: few
J: TRBJ2-5
CDR3: CAWSRGLAGAKETQYF
DNA: TGTGCCTGGAGTAGAGGACTAGCGGGGGCTAAAGAGACCCAGTACTTC

V: TRBV19
D: NA
size: few
J: TRBJ1-4
CDR3: CASSPRRGPNEKLFF
DNA: TGTGCCAGTAGTCCCCGCCGCGGTCCTAATGAAAAACTGTTTTTT

V: TRBV5-1
D: NA
size: few
J: TRBJ2-7
CDR3: CASSLGSGELRSLSYEQYF
DNA: TGCGCCAGCAGCTTGGGTTCCGGGGAGCTGCGGAGTCTCTCCTACGAGCAGTACTTC

V: TRBV7-9
D: NA
size: many
J: TRBJ1-1
CDR3: CASSFAFMNTEAFF
DNA: TGTGCCAGCAGCTTCGCATTCATGAACACTGAAGCTTTCTTT

V: TRBV12-3/TRBV12-4
D: NA
size: NA
J: TRBJ2-1
CDR3: CASTPWEVNNEQFF
DNA: TGTGCCAGCACCCCATGGGAGGTGAACAATGAGCAGTTCTTC

V: TRBV21-1
D: NA
size: few
J: TRBJ1-4
CDR3: CASSTLKSGGLFF
DNA: TGTGCCAGCAGCACCCTTAAGTCGGGCGGACTGTTTTTT